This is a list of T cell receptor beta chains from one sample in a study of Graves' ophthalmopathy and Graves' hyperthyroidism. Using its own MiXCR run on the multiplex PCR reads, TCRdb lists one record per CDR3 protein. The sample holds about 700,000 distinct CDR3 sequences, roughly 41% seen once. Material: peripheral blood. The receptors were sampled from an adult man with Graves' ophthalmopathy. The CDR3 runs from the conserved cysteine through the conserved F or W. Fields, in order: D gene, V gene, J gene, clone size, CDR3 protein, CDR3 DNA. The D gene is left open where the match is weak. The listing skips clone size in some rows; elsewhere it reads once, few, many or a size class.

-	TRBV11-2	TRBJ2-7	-	CATRSTGMVYEQYF	TGTGCCACCAGATCAACAGGGATGGTGTACGAGCAGTACTTC
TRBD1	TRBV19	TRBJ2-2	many	CASSTTGQGGELFF	TGTGCCAGTAGTACGACAGGGCAGGGCGGGGAGCTGTTTTTT
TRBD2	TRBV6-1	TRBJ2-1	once	CASSDLGAGPSYNEQFF	TGTGCCAGCAGTGATTTGGGAGCGGGGCCGTCCTACAATGAGCAGTTCTTC
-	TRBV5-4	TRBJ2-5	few	CASSFGSETQYF	TGTGCCAGCAGCTTTGGGTCCGAGACCCAGTACTTC
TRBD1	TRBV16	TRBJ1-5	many	CASCLTGTGDNQPQHF	TGTGCCAGCTGTCTGACCGGGACAGGGGACAATCAGCCCCAGCATTTT
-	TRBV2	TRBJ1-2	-	CASRDLGEGGYTF	TGTGCCAGCAGGGATCTGGGGGAGGGTGGCTACACCTTC
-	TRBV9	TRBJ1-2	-	CASSVVAQLANYGYTF	TGTGCCAGCAGCGTTGTAGCACAGCTAGCTAACTATGGCTACACCTTC
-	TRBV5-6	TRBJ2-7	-	CASTHPGAASYEQYF	TGTGCCAGCACCCATCCCGGCGCGGCAAGCTACGAGCAGTACTTC
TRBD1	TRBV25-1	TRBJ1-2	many	CASSEFGTGAFDYGYTF	TGTGCCAGCAGTGAATTCGGGACAGGGGCGTTTGACTATGGCTACACCTTC
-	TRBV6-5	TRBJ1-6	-	CASSYKGRINSPLHF	TGTGCCAGCAGTTATAAAGGGAGGATTAATTCACCCCTCCACTTT
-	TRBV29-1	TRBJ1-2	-	CSVETGLGYTF	TGCAGCGTTGAAACAGGGTTAGGCTACACCTTC
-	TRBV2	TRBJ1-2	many	CASRDTGRDGYTF	TGTGCCAGCAGGGATACAGGGCGGGATGGCTACACCTTC
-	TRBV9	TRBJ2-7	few	CASSQQRERYEQYF	TGTGCCAGCAGCCAACAACGGGAGAGGTACGAGCAGTACTTC
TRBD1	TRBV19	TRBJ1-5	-	CASSTPWDRGPNQPQHF	TGTGCCAGTAGTACCCCCTGGGACAGGGGGCCAAATCAGCCCCAGCATTTT
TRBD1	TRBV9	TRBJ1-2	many	CASSSNGQGFGYTF	TGTGCCAGCAGCTCCAATGGACAGGGGTTTGGCTACACCTTC
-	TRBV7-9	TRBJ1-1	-	CASSLDGGPLWAEAFF	TGTGCCAGCAGCTTAGATGGGGGGCCATTGTGGGCTGAAGCTTTCTTT
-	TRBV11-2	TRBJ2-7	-	CASSSPRVGAYEQYF	TGTGCCAGCAGCTCACCAAGGGTAGGGGCCTACGAGCAGTACTTC
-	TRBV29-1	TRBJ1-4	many	CSVVVETYNEKLFF	TGCAGCGTTGTTGTCGAGACTTATAATGAAAAACTGTTTTTT
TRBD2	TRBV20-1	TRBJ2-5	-	CSARQTSGRGTQYF	TGCAGTGCTAGACAAACTAGCGGAAGAGGGACCCAGTACTTC
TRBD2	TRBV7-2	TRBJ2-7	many	CASSPEWGRGYEQYF	TGTGCCAGCAGCCCCGAGTGGGGGAGGGGTTACGAGCAGTACTTC
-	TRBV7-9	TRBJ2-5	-	CASSLAEGDGLETQYF	TGTGCCAGCAGCTTAGCCGAGGGGGACGGACTAGAGACCCAGTACTTC
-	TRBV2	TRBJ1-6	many	CASSPQGMNSPLHF	TGTGCCAGCAGTCCGCAAGGGATGAATTCACCCCTCCACTTT
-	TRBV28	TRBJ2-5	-	CASSPTPLVSETQYF	TGTGCCAGCAGTCCGACTCCTCTGGTCTCAGAGACCCAGTACTTC
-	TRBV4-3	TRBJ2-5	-	CASSQVFGETQYF	TGCGCCAGCAGCCAAGTTTTCGGGGAGACCCAGTACTTC
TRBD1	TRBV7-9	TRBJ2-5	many	CASSLDRGETQYF	TGTGCCAGCAGCTTAGACAGGGGAGAGACCCAGTACTTC
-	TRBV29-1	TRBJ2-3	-	CSAQGLTDTQYF	TGCAGCGCGCAGGGCTTAACCGATACGCAGTATTTT
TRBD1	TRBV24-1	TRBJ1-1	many	CATITGVRSTEAFF	TGTGCCACCATAACAGGGGTTCGTAGCACTGAAGCTTTCTTT
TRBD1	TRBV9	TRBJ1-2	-	CASSPATGIYGYTF	TGTGCCAGCTCACCCGCGACAGGGATCTATGGCTACACCTTC
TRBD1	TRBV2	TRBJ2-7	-	CASGRTGVSNQPQYF	TGTGCCAGCGGTAGAACAGGGGTTTCGAATCAGCCCCAGTACTTC
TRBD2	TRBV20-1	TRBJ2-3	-	CSAKTSGRNTDTQYF	TGCAGTGCGAAGACTAGCGGGAGAAACACAGATACGCAGTATTTT
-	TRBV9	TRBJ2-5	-	CASSGQNHQETQYF	TGTGCCAGCAGCGGACAGAACCACCAAGAGACCCAGTACTTC
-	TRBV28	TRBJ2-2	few	CASSSQQGSGELFF	TGTGCCAGCAGTTCCCAACAGGGATCCGGGGAGCTGTTTTTT
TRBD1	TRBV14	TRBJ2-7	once	CASSDGQGNSYEQYF	TGTGCCAGCAGCGATGGACAGGGTAACTCCTACGAGCAGTACTTC
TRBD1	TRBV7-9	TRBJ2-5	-	CASSPTGSRETQYF	TGTGCCAGCAGCCCGACAGGGTCACGGGAGACCCAGTACTTC
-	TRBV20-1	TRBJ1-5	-	CSVGRVGNQPQHF	TGCAGTGTCGGCAGGGTAGGGAATCAGCCCCAGCATTTT
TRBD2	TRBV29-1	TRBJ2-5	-	CSVDGASGSETQYF	TGCAGCGTGGACGGGGCTAGCGGGAGTGAGACCCAGTACTTC
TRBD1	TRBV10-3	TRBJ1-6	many	CAIGRTGSDNSPLHF	TGTGCCATCGGGCGGACAGGGAGTGATAATTCACCCCTCCACTTT
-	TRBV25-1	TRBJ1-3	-	CASSGRNTIYF	TGTGCCAGCAGTGGGCGAAACACCATATATTTT